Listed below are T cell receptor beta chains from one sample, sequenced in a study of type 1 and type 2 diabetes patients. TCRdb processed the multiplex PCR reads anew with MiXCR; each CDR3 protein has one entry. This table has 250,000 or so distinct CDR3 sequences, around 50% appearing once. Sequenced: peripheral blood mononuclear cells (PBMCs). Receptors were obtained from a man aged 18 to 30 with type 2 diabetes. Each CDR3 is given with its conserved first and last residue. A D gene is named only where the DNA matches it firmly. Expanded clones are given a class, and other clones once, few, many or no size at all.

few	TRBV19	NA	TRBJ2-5	TGTGCCGGAACGAAACAGGGGAGGAAGCAAGAGACCCAGTACTTC	CAGTKQGRKQETQYF
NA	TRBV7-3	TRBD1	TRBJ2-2	TGTGCCAGCAGCTTAATGGGACAGGGGGCCGGGGAGCTGTTTTTT	CASSLMGQGAGELFF
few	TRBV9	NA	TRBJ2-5	TGTGCCAGCAGCGATGGCCTCCAAGAGACCCAGTACTTC	CASSDGLQETQYF
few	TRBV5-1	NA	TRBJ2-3	TGCGCCAGCAGCTTGGAGGGACTCACTCCCGTTAGCACAGATACGCAGTATTTT	CASSLEGLTPVSTDTQYF
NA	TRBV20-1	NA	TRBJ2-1	TGCAGTGCTAGAACCGAAGTCTCCTACAATGAGCAGTTCTTC	CSARTEVSYNEQFF
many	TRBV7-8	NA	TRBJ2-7	TGTGCCAGCAGCCTGGCCCCATCGAGCTCCTACGAGCAGTACTTC	CASSLAPSSSYEQYF
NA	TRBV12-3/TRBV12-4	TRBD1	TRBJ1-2	TGTGCCAGCAGTGGGACAGGCGTTTATGGCTACACCTTC	CASSGTGVYGYTF
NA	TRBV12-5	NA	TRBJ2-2	TGTGCCAGCAGTCCCTCGGGTACCGGGGAGCTGTTTTTT	CASSPSGTGELFF
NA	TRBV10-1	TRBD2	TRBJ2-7	TGCGCCCACCGCTCGGACAACTCCGGGACTAGCGTTTACGAGCAGTACTTC	CAHRSDNSGTSVYEQYF
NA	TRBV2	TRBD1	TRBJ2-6	TGTGCCAGCAGTGTCTCCCCGGGACAGAGTGCTTCTGGGGCCAACGTCCTGACTTTC	CASSVSPGQSASGANVLTF
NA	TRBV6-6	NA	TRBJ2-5	TGTGCCAGCAGAACTACGGGGGAACAAGAGACCCAGTACTTC	CASRTTGEQETQYF
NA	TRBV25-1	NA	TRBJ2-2	TGTGCCAGCAGCGATGGGGTTTGGACCGGGGAGCTGTTTTTT	CASSDGVWTGELFF
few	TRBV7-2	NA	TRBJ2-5	TGTGCCAGCAGCCCCACCGGAGGTGCGTGGGAGACCCAGTACTTC	CASSPTGGAWETQYF
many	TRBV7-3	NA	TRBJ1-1	TGTGCCAGCAGCGCGGAGACCAACACTGAAGCTTTCTTT	CASSAETNTEAFF
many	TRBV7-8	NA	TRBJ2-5	TGTGCCAGCAGCCCTAAAGAGACCCAGTACTTC	CASSPKETQYF
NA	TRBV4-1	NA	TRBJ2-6	TGCGCCAGCAGCCAAGATCATGGGGCCAACGTCCTGACTTTC	CASSQDHGANVLTF
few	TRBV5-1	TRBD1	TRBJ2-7	TGCGCCAGCCACTCAGGGACAGCGACCTCCTACGAGCAGTACTTC	CASHSGTATSYEQYF
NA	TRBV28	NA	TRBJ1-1	TGTGCCAGCAAGTTGATTCTGAACACTGAAGCTTTCTTT	CASKLILNTEAFF
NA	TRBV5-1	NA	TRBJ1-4	TGCGCCAGCAGCTTGGGAGGGGACCTTAATGAAAAACTGTTTTTT	CASSLGGDLNEKLFF
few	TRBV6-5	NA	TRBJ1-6	TGTGCCAGCAGCTATAATTTAGTTCCCCTCCACTTT	CASSYNLVPLHF
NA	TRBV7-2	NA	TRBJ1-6	TGTGCCAGCAGCTCGGGGGTTTCCTATAATTCACCCCTCCACTTT	CASSSGVSYNSPLHF
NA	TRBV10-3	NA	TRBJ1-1	TGTGCCACCCAGTCTGGGGGGAAGGGCACTGAAGCTTTCTTT	CATQSGGKGTEAFF
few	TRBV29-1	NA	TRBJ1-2	TGCAGCGGAGGGGGAACAGGTTCCTACACCTTC	CSGGGTGSYTF
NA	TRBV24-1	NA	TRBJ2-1	TGTGCCACCGGAGGCCGCCCCTCCAATGAGCAGTTCTTC	CATGGRPSNEQFF
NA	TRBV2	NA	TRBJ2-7	TGTGCCAGTCTGGGGGGCGAGCAGTACTTC	CASLGGEQYF
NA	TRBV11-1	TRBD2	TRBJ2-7	TGTGCCAGCAGCCTTAGCGGGAGGGCATCCTACGAGCAGTACTTC	CASSLSGRASYEQYF
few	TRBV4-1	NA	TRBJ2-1	TGCGCCAGCAGCCAAGCTGCAGGTTCCTACAATGAGCAGTTCTTC	CASSQAAGSYNEQFF
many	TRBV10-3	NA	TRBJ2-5	TGTGCCATCAGCGAAGGGGGAGAGACCCAGTACTTC	CAISEGGETQYF
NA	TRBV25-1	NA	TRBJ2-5	TGCGCCAGCAGTGAGTCGAGGACAGAACAAGAGACCCAGTACTTC	CASSESRTEQETQYF
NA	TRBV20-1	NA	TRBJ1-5	TGCAGTGCTAGACCTGGGGGACAAGCCAATCAGCCCCAGCATTTT	CSARPGGQANQPQHF
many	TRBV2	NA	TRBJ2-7	TGTGCCAGCAGTGATTCAAGCTACGAGCAGTACTTC	CASSDSSYEQYF
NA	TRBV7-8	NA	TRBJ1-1	TGTGCCAGCAGCTTAGACAGTGAAGCTTTCTTT	CASSLDSEAFF
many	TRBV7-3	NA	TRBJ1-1	TGTGCCAGCAGCTTACAAGAAAATACTGAAGCTTTCTTT	CASSLQENTEAFF
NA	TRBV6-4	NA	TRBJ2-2	TGTGCCAGCAGTGACTCTTCCAGGGGCGCGGACACCGGGGAGCTGTTTTTT	CASSDSSRGADTGELFF
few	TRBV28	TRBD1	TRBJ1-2	TGTGCCAGCAGTTTGGTCGGACAGGGAAGAAGTAGTTATGGCTACACCTTC	CASSLVGQGRSSYGYTF
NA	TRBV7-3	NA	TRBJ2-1	TGTGCCAGCAGTTTATCCTACTCCAGCTACAATGAGCAGTTCTTC	CASSLSYSSYNEQFF
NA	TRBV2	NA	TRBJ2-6	TGTGCCAGCAGTGATATCTCTGGGGCCAACGTCCTGACTTTC	CASSDISGANVLTF
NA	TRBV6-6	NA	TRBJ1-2	TGTGCCAGCAGTCTCCCACAGTCTCCTGGCTACACCTTC	CASSLPQSPGYTF
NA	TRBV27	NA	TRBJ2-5	TGTGCCAGCAGTTTATTTGGATGGTACGGGGAGACCCAGTACTTC	CASSLFGWYGETQYF
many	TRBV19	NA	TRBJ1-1	TGTGCCAGTAGTATATTGCCTGGGAACACTGAAGCTTTCTTT	CASSILPGNTEAFF
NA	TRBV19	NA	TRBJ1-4	TGTGCCAGTAGTATCGGCTGGGCAAGGGGTGAAAAACTGTTTTTT	CASSIGWARGEKLFF
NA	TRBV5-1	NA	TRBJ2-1	TGCGCCAGCAGCCAGGGACTGGACAATGAGCAGTTCTTC	CASSQGLDNEQFF
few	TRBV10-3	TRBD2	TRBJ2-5	TGTGCCATCAGTACAGGGACTAGCCGTCAAGAGACCCAGTACTTC	CAISTGTSRQETQYF
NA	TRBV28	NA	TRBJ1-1	TGTGCCAGCAGTATTTACAGGCCTAACACTGAAGCTTTCTTT	CASSIYRPNTEAFF
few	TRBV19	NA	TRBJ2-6	TGTGCCTCGAAACTACAGGGAGCTGGGGCCAACGTCCTGACTTTC	CASKLQGAGANVLTF
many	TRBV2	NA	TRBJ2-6	TGTGCCAGCAGTAAGGCCTCTGGGGCCAACGTCCTGACTTTC	CASSKASGANVLTF
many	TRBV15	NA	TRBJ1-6	TGTGCCACCAGCAGGGACGGACAGCCAAATTCACCCCTCCACTTT	CATSRDGQPNSPLHF
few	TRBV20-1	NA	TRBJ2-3	TGCAGTGCTACGAAATTTAGCACTACAGATACGCAGTATTTT	CSATKFSTTDTQYF